This T cell receptor beta chain was profiled in a study of CD8+ T cells in alopecia areata. Study background: Dosing with tofacitinib proceeded for 6 to 18 months, followed by 6 months off drug.

RNA was isolated and reverse transcribed to cDNA, the sequencing template. Only in-frame clones appear in the TCRdb table, and some are missing; sequencing was by immunoSEQ multiplex PCR. The data contain about 200,000 clones, roughly 56% of them seen just once; the ten biggest clones take up about 1.4%. About this clone itself: Its antigen is unknown.

Treatment of the sample: oral pan-JAK inhibitor, 5-10 mg twice daily. Researchers took lesional scalp punch biopsies and peripheral blood from people who were alopecia areata patients. The researchers isolated CD4+ and CD8+ T cells from PBMCs by sorting. Overall study results and limits: Especially in alopecia totalis/universalis, lesional scalp showed greater clonality than normal scalp did.

The CDR3 length is 15 residues. The germline V and J ends were trimmed by 1 base and 1 base, with 10 bases remaining between them. Germline V gene lookup returns CDR1 SGHAT and CDR2 FQNNGV. The material sequenced was CD4+ T cells sorted from blood, taken at week 4, from a patient treated with tofacitinib. The chain combines TRBV11-2 with TRBJ1-1; D remains ambiguous. The sequence was obtained from a human donor with alopecia areata. The DNA for the CDR3 is TGTGCCAGCAGCTTAGGGGTACGGGAGAACACTGAAGCTTTCTTT. The encoded protein is CASSLGVRENTEAFF. Complete variable domain (other parts from reference TRBV11-2 and TRBJ1-1): EAGVAQSPRYKIIEKRQSVAFWCNPISGHATLYWYQQILGQGPKLLIQFQNNGVVDDSQLPKDRFSAERLKGVDSTLKIQPAKLEDSAVYLCASSLGVRENTEAFFGQGTRLTVV.